This is a list of T cell receptor beta chains from one sample in a study of cytomegalovirus exposure and HLA in healthy donors. Clones were read by immunoSEQ multiplex PCR, and TCRdb kept only the in-frame ones, dropping some. The sample holds approximately 110,000 clones, around 77% seen once. Sequenced: PBMCs. The receptors originated from a woman aged 40 to 50 in good health and CMV-seropositive. CDR3s include the opening cysteine and the closing phenylalanine or tryptophan. The D gene is left open where the match is weak. Size tells how often a clone was seen (once, few, many) or the class of an expanded clone, and some rows leave it out.

d_call j_call v_call clone_size cdr3_nt cdr3_aa
TRBD1 TRBJ1-4 TRBV5-1 - TGCGCCAGCAGCCACGGACAGGGTGGTGAAAAACTGTTTTTT CASSHGQGGEKLFF
TRBD1 TRBJ1-4 TRBV29-1 - TGCAGCGTTGGGTCGACAGGGGGCGGTGAAAAACTGTTTTTT CSVGSTGGGEKLFF
- TRBJ2-7 TRBV9 - TGTGCCAGCAGCGTAGAGCCAGGTTTATCCTACGAGCAGTACTTC CASSVEPGLSYEQYF
TRBD1 TRBJ1-6 TRBV5-1 - TGCGCCAGCAGCTCCTCCGGGACAGGGATGGGGTCACCCCTCCACTTT CASSSSGTGMGSPLHF
- TRBJ1-5 TRBV6-1 - TGTGCCAGCAGTGGAGAACAGGGTCCCAATCAGCCCCAGCATTTT CASSGEQGPNQPQHF
- TRBJ2-7 TRBV28 once TGTGCCAGCGCGACTTCCGGGAACTACGAGCAGTACTTC CASATSGNYEQYF
- TRBJ1-6 TRBV2 - TGTGCCAGCAGTGAATTCGCAGGGGAGAATTCACCCCTCCACTTT CASSEFAGENSPLHF
- TRBJ2-2 TRBV6-5 - TGTGCCAGCACCCGAGGCGCGCTATACACCGGGGAGCTGTTTTTT CASTRGALYTGELFF
- TRBJ1-2 TRBV5-4 - TGTGCCAGCAGCCCGGACATCAACTATGGCTACACCTTC CASSPDINYGYTF
TRBD1 TRBJ1-5 TRBV6-1 - TGTGCCAGCAGTGAAGCTGATGGGCAGGGGGCTCGGAAGCTCCAGCATTTT CASSEADGQGARKLQHF
- TRBJ2-7 TRBV6-5 - TGTGCCAGCAGTTACCTCCCTAGCGCGTCCTACGAGCAGTACTTC CASSYLPSASYEQYF
TRBD1 TRBJ2-7 TRBV27 few TGTGCCAGCAGTTTAAGCCGGGACAGGGTCTACGAGCAGTACTTC CASSLSRDRVYEQYF
- TRBJ1-1 TRBV30 - TGTGCCTGGAGAGAGACTTGGACTGAAGCTTTCTTT CAWRETWTEAFF
- TRBJ2-3 TRBV5-6 - TGTGCCAGCAGCCAGACGAGCGCGGCGCAGTATTTT CASSQTSAAQYF
- TRBJ2-7 TRBV7-6 - TGTGCCAGCAGCCAAAGCGGGTCTAACTACGAGCAGTACTTC CASSQSGSNYEQYF
- TRBJ1-4 TRBV5-1 - TGCGCCAGCAGCTTGGTCGGGGGGAACGAAGAAAAACTGTTTTTT CASSLVGGNEEKLFF
- TRBJ2-7 TRBV6-1 - TGTGCCAGCAGTGAAGGTATAAAGCGGGCAAGTTACGAGCAGTACTTC CASSEGIKRASYEQYF
- TRBJ1-1 TRBV29-1 - TGCAGCGTTGTGGCCAGGGCAAACACTGAAGCTTTCTTT CSVVARANTEAFF
- TRBJ2-5 TRBV25-1 - TGTGCCAGCAGTGAAGGAGCCCGAGAGACCCAGTACTTC CASSEGARETQYF
- TRBJ1-5 TRBV5-1 - TGCGCCAGCAGAAGACAGCCCAATCAGCCCCAGCATTTT CASRRQPNQPQHF
- TRBJ1-4 TRBV5-3 - TGTGCCAGAAGCGCCGGACAGTTAGCAGAACTGTTTTTT CARSAGQLAELFF
- TRBJ1-2 TRBV2 - TGTGCCAGCAGTTCACAGAGCTATGGCTACACCTTC CASSSQSYGYTF
TRBD1 TRBJ2-7 TRBV7-9 - TGTGCCAGCAGCTTAGCGGGTAGGGGGCGCAATGAGCAGTACTTC CASSLAGRGRNEQYF
TRBD2 TRBJ2-5 TRBV7-2 once TGTGCCAGCAGCCACAAACGGGGGGGGTGGAGAGAGACCCAGTACTTC CASSHKRGGWRETQYF
- TRBJ2-4 TRBV5-1 - TGCGCCAGCAGCTTAACAGGGCTCCTAGCCAAAAACATTCAGTACTTC CASSLTGLLAKNIQYF
TRBD1 TRBJ2-5 TRBV5-1 - TGCGCCAGCAGCTTCGGGACAGCTATTCAAGAGACCCAGTACTTC CASSFGTAIQETQYF
- TRBJ2-7 TRBV11-2 - TGTGCCAGCAGCCCTCTTAGCCGGACTGACTCCTACGAGCAGTACTTC CASSPLSRTDSYEQYF
- TRBJ1-3 TRBV5-1 - TGCGCCAGCAGCTTGCGCGATGATAAGAGCTCTGGAAACACCATATATTTT CASSLRDDKSSGNTIYF
TRBD1 TRBJ1-3 TRBV4-2 - TGTGCCAGCAGCCCCTTAACAGGGGGCGGAAACACCATATATTTT CASSPLTGGGNTIYF
TRBD2 TRBJ2-5 TRBV28 - TGTGCCAGCAGTTCCCGGGTAGCGGGCAACCAAGAGACCCAGTACTTC CASSSRVAGNQETQYF
TRBD2 TRBJ2-4 TRBV13 few TGTGCCAGCAGCTTAGCTCTAGCGGGAGGGCCTGTCGATGCGGCCAAAAACATTCAGTACTTC CASSLALAGGPVDAAKNIQYF
- TRBJ1-5 TRBV27 - TGTGCCAGCAGTTTAAGGGCCGGGGGCAATCAGCCCCAGCATTTT CASSLRAGGNQPQHF
- TRBJ1-1 TRBV6-1 - TGTGCCAGCAGTGGTGTAGGGGCAGGATCTTTGAACACTGAAGCTTTCTTT CASSGVGAGSLNTEAFF
TRBD2 TRBJ2-7 TRBV5-6 - TGTGCCAGCAGCTTATGGCTAGCGGGATTCTACGAGCAGTACTTC CASSLWLAGFYEQYF
TRBD2 TRBJ2-7 TRBV19 - TGTGCCAGTAGTGGCGGGCTTCTAGCGGGGTACGAGCAGTACTTC CASSGGLLAGYEQYF
- TRBJ2-2 TRBV4-1 few TGCGCCAGCAGCCAAGAAGCCCGTCTACCTACCGGGGAGCTGTTTTTT CASSQEARLPTGELFF
- TRBJ1-1 TRBV6-6 - TGTGCCAGCAGTTACTCGACGGCGGTTGAAGCTTTCTTT CASSYSTAVEAFF
TRBD2 TRBJ2-1 TRBV2 - TGTGCCAGCAGGGGACTAGCGGGACAAAAGAATGAGCAGTTCTTC CASRGLAGQKNEQFF
- TRBJ1-2 TRBV4-2 - TGTGCCAGCAGCCAAGATAGGGGCGGCTATGGCTACACCTTC CASSQDRGGYGYTF
- TRBJ2-7 TRBV2 - TGTGCCAGCAAGGAGGAAAACTACGAGCAGTACTTC CASKEENYEQYF
- TRBJ2-7 TRBV1 - TGCACCAGCGGGAGGACTAGCGGGAGTTCGAACGAGCAGTACTTC CTSGRTSGSSNEQYF
TRBD1 TRBJ1-1 TRBV9 - TGTGCCAGCAGCGTGGGGACAGGCCACGGGAACACTGAAGCTTTCTTT CASSVGTGHGNTEAFF
- TRBJ1-2 TRBV29-1 - TGCAGCGTTGTAGCTTCTGGCTACACCTTC CSVVASGYTF
- TRBJ2-1 TRBV10-1 - TGCGCCAGCAGTGAGTCGCGGGGTCTAAGAAATGAGCAGTTCTTC CASSESRGLRNEQFF
TRBD2 TRBJ2-7 TRBV27 - TGTGCCAGCAGCCCGAGCGGGAGACAGCCCTACGAGCAGTACTTC CASSPSGRQPYEQYF
TRBD2 TRBJ2-7 TRBV2 - TGTGCCAGCAGGGGACTATACGAGCAGTACTTC CASRGLYEQYF